This is a list of T cell receptor beta chains from one sample in a study. MiXCR, run by TCRdb on the 5' RACE reads, gives a single entry per CDR3 protein. The sample includes approximately 8,600 distinct CDR3 sequences, 16% seen only once; the top ten take about 4%. The sample consisted of memory CD4+ T cells sorted from blood. The receptors shown here come from a female donor with breast cancer. The CDR3 runs from the conserved cysteine through the conserved F or W. D genes are given only for firm matches. Where a row states a size, it is once, few, many or the class of an expanded clone; other rows omit it.

>-|TRBJ2-3|medium-sized|TRBV5-5
TGTGCCAGCACGGCCTTAGGTCATTCTACAGATACGCAGTATTTT
CASTALGHSTDTQYF
>-|TRBJ1-2|few|TRBV9
TGTGCCAGCAGCGTAGGATATTCTGTCGGCTATGGCTACACCTTC
CASSVGYSVGYGYTF
>TRBD2|TRBJ2-1|medium-sized|TRBV5-1
TGCGCCAGCAGCACGGCCCAGCGGGGAGGCGGCGATGAGCAGTTCTTC
CASSTAQRGGGDEQFF
>TRBD2|TRBJ2-1|few|TRBV11-3
TGTGCCAGCTCTACAGGACTAGCGGGGAACGATGAGCAGTTCTTC
CASSTGLAGNDEQFF
>-|TRBJ1-2|-|TRBV4-1
TGCGCCAGCAGCCAAGGGGCCGTGTTCTATGGCTACACCTTC
CASSQGAVFYGYTF
>-|TRBJ2-2|medium-sized|TRBV28
TGTGCCAGCAGATTAGCAGGCGGGGAGCTGTTTTTT
CASRLAGGELFF
>TRBD1|TRBJ2-3|few|TRBV20-1
TGCAGTGTCGCGCCTGGGACAGCCACAGATACGCAGTATTTT
CSVAPGTATDTQYF
>-|TRBJ1-5|medium-sized|TRBV7-2
TGTGCCAGCAGCTTAGACGCGCATCAGCCCCAGCATTTT
CASSLDAHQPQHF
>-|TRBJ1-2|-|TRBV5-4
TGTGCCAGCAGCTTGGCTAGTAACTATGGCTACACCTTC
CASSLASNYGYTF
>-|TRBJ2-7|-|TRBV4-1
TGCGCCAGCAGCCGTTTCGAATTGGGGGCTTACGAGCAGTACTTC
CASSRFELGAYEQYF
>-|TRBJ2-3|few|TRBV11-2
TGTGCCAGCAGCTTAGGAGTCCCCGATACGCAGTATTTT
CASSLGVPDTQYF
>-|TRBJ2-1|medium-sized|TRBV24-1
TGTGCCACCGCACCACGGGGAGGCATTAATGAGCAGTTCTTC
CATAPRGGINEQFF
>-|TRBJ1-1|medium-sized|TRBV6-1
TGTGCCAGCAGTGAACGAAATCCGGGGGAGGGAACTGAAGCTTTCTTT
CASSERNPGEGTEAFF
>-|TRBJ2-1|medium-sized|TRBV7-3
TGTGCCAGCAGCTCCAAGGGAAATTGGGAAGGAGGGAATGAGCAGTTCTTC
CASSSKGNWEGGNEQFF
>-|TRBJ1-1|few|TRBV6-5
TGTGCCAGCAGATGGCAGGGAGTCCTAAACACTGAAGCTTTCTTT
CASRWQGVLNTEAFF